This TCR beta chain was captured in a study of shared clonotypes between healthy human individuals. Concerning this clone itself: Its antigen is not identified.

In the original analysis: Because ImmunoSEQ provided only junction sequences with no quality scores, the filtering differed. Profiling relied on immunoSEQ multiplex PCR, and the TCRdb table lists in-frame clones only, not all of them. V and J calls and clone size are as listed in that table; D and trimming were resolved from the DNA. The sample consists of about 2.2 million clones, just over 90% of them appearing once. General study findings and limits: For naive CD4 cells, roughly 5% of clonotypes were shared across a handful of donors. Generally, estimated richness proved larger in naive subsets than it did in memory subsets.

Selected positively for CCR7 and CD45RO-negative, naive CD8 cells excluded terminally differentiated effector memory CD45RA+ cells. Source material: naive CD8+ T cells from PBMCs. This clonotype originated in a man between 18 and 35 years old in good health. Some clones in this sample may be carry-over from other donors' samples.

The CDR3 nucleotides are TGTGCCAGCAGCTTCAGATTCCTCACTAGCGGGAGTTTTGGTGAGCAGTTCTTC. Amino acids: CASSFRFLTSGSFGEQFF. The chain recombines TRBV11-2 with TRBJ2-1; 11 bases align to TRBD2. The CDR3 has 18 amino acids. J lost 9 bases, V lost 3 bases, and 16 bases had no gene match. Per germline, CDR1 SGHAT and CDR2 FQNNGV.